This T cell receptor (beta chain) was identified in a study of T cell responses to AZD1222 COVID-19 vaccine. Study results and caveats: The study reported that nearly half of spike-specific TCRs target unmutated variant regions. After two AZD1222 doses, spike-specific TCR breadth and depth rose versus day 0.

Libraries were prepared by immunoSEQ multiplex PCR; TCRdb keeps only in-frame clonotypes and omits some of them. The sample carries 120,000 to 150,000 clones, approximately 88% recorded once. This CDR3 region has 16 residues. CDR1 and CDR2 from the germline V gene are SGHRS and YFSETQ. Concerning this clone itself: What it binds is not known. Germline and junction disagree at one end, which may indicate a read error.

The clonotype originates from an adult in good health. The specimen was peripheral blood, collected on day 0 of AZD1222 vaccination. The chain carries TRBV5-1 and TRBJ2-7; TRBD1 matches 10 bases. The CDR3 here is CVSSWGPGQGSHEQYF. The CDR3 nucleotides read TGCGTCAGCAGCTGGGGACCGGGACAGGGGTCCCACGAGCAGTACTTC.